One T cell receptor beta chain is described in this entry. Its target is unknown. TCR beta CDR3 sequences were amplified from RNA transcripts. The HTBI primer set drove a first-round RT-PCR of the TCR CDR3. TCRdb reprocessed the multiplex PCR reads via MiXCR and lists one record per CDR3 protein. The sample comprises more than 550,000 distinct CDR3 sequences, about 45% of which are singletons, and approximately 6.8% rests with the top ten. This specimen comes from a study of T cells in Graves' hyperthyroidism and ophthalmopathy. Broader study findings: Most thyroid clonotypes expanded above 0.001 appeared in blood too.

The CDR3 has 17 residues. The germline V gene encodes CDR1 SEHNR and CDR2 FQNEAQ (reference sequence). Trimming took off 7 bases at V and 0 bases at J, with 20 bases between the two ends. Exclusions: uncontrolled infection, other autoimmune disease, pregnancy, lactation. The sequencing input was peripheral blood or thyroid tissue (not recorded which). This TCR came from an adult man with Graves' disease, either hyperthyroidism or ophthalmopathy (not recorded which). The chain employs TRBV7-9 and TRBJ2-3; D might be TRBD1 or TRBD2, each matching 6 bases. CDR3 coding DNA: TGTGCCAGCAACCAGGGGACTTATTTCTCTAGCACAGATACGCAGTATTTT. Protein: CASNQGTYFSSTDTQYF.